This paragraph reports one T cell receptor (beta chain). Its antigen is unidentified. V lost 6 bases and J lost 4, with 24 bases in between. CDR3 length: 17 amino acids. The germline V gene encodes CDR1 DFQATT and CDR2 SNEGSKA (reference sequence). The sample originates from a study of T-cell memory formation after mild COVID-19. Study-wide results and limits: Clones that contracted clustered mainly in CM and EM if CD4+ and in EMRA if CD8+. Researchers could not confirm that second-wave clones peaking on day 37 targeted SARS-CoV-2. Contracting clones from day 15 to 85 had balanced CD4/CD8; later expanders favoured CD4+.

5'RACE primed at constant segments yielded TCR alpha and TCR beta cDNA libraries bearing sample barcodes and UMIs. TCRdb processed the 5' RACE reads anew with MiXCR; each CDR3 protein has one entry. This table holds approximately 390,000 distinct CDR3 sequences, 15% to 20% found once. The V call is TRBV20-1, the J call TRBJ1-4; TRBD1 might be the D (5 bases). The clonotype was recovered from a man aged 18 to 29 who had mild COVID-19 (a few samples of this study predate the infection). Cell type and time point are not known. Source material: PBMCs or a T cell subset sorted from them (not recorded which). Here the CDR3 reads CSAPLRQSTTNNEKLFF. DNA of the CDR3: TGCAGTGCGCCCCTGCGACAGTCTACAACCAATAATGAAAAACTGTTTTTT.